This T cell receptor beta chain was found in a study of blood T cells in healthy people across ages. Primers used in a second PCR of roughly 6 to 12 cycles were a sample-barcoded 5' primer and a J-beta primer mix. Each cDNA molecule carried a tag from a template-switch adaptor that contained 12 random nucleotides. TCRdb called the 5' RACE reads again in MiXCR, with one record for every CDR3 protein. The sample records fewer than 950,000 distinct CDR3 sequences, 35% to 40% being singletons. CDR3 length: 14 residues. Germline CDR1 reads DFQATT; CDR2 reads SNEGSKA (reference sequence). J gave up 5 bases and V 2 bases, and 6 bases lay outside the gene matches. Points from the study as a whole: Long-lived donors had more naive CD4+ cells and higher diversity than aged donors.

Concerning this clonotype: Its antigen is as yet unknown.

They isolated at least 6.5 million PBMCs from each sample. The specimen sequenced was blood. The chain carries TRBV20-1 and TRBJ2-3; 8 bases line up with TRBD2. This sequence was found in a man between 18 and 29 years old in good health. In nucleotides, the CDR3 is TGCAGTGCTAGATTGGGACTAGGGGTAGATACGCAGTATTTT. This sequence encodes CSARLGLGVDTQYF.